The 21 T cell receptor beta chains in this list originate from one sample, sequenced in a study of CD8+ T cells in alopecia areata. Treatment indicated: oral pan-JAK inhibitor, 5-10 mg twice daily. Sequencing used cDNA as its template, made by extracting RNA and reverse transcribing it. Sequencing used immunoSEQ multiplex PCR; TCRdb keeps in-frame clones, though not all of them. The data hold around 190,000 clones, with 64% observed a single time. This specimen was CD4+ T cells sorted from blood, taken at week 4, from a patient treated with tofacitinib. The receptor set was obtained from a human donor with alopecia areata.

This sequence joins TRBV4-1 and TRBJ1-6, with D unresolved. Germline V gene sequence: CDR1 MGHRA, CDR2 YSYEKL. The CDR3 spans 13 residues. Trimming removed 4 bases at V and 10 bases at J, with 11 bases between. Written as DNA, the CDR3 is TGCGCCAGCAGCCGTGGGTTGAGGTCACCCCTCCACTTT. Translated: CASSRGLRSPLHF.

The chain employs TRBV5-1 and TRBJ2-7, with D perhaps assigned TRBD1 or TRBD2 (6 bases each). Deletions cut 4 bases from V and 5 bases from J, with 19 bases between. The V gene's germline CDR1 is SGHRS and CDR2 YFSETQ. This CDR3 is 15 amino acids long. CDR3 sequence: CASSGDWGAVDEQYF. The CDR3 DNA reads as TGCGCCAGCAGCGGGGATTGGGGGGCGGTCGACGAGCAGTACTTC.

This sequence joins TRBV2 and TRBJ2-7, with D possibly called TRBD1 or TRBD2 (5 bases each). Trimming removed 3 bases at V and 5 bases at J, with 14 bases between. The CDR3 covers 14 residues. Germline loops: CDR1 SNHLY, CDR2 FYNNEI. CDR3 sequence: CASSDGDDLHEQYF. The CDR3 DNA follows: TGTGCCAGCAGTGACGGGGACGATCTCCACGAGCAGTACTTC.

A note on this clone: Other DNA sequences in the same sample also yield this CDR3. The chain has TRBV5-1 and TRBJ2-7; 10 positions agree with TRBD1. Germline V lookup: CDR1 SGHRS, CDR2 YFSETQ. The CDR3 runs to 14 residues. The V gene end was trimmed by 0 bases and the J gene end by 5 bases; junction bases not matched to a gene: 2. The CDR3 here is CASSLAGTGDEQYF. The CDR3 nucleotides read TGCGCCAGCAGCTTGGCCGGGACAGGGGACGAGCAGTACTTC.

The chain recombines TRBV11-2 with TRBJ1-6, with TRBD1 identical over 9 bases. This CDR3 is built from 16 residues. V shed 4 bases, J shed 7 bases, and the junction held 8 bases outside the gene matches. The germline V gene encodes CDR1 SGHAT and CDR2 FQNNGV. DNA of the CDR3: TGTGCCAGCAGCTCCTCGGACAGGGGTTCAAATTCACCCCTCCACTTT. Its translation is CASSSSDRGSNSPLHF.

The V and J genes are TRBV5-1 and TRBJ2-3, with TRBD1 as a possible D gene (5 bases). The CDR3 runs 13 residues. Looked up from germline, CDR1 is SGHRS and CDR2 is YFSETQ. The germline V and J ends were trimmed by 5 bases and 5 bases, with 12 bases remaining between them. The CDR3 reads CASRRGAEDTQYF. CDR3 bases: TGCGCCAGCAGACGTGGGGCGGAAGATACGCAGTATTTT.

This clone was observed many times. The chain recombines TRBV6-5 with TRBJ1-2, with unresolved D. V was pared by 0 bases and J by 2 bases, with 7 bases between. The CDR3 length is 14 residues. Germline V gene lookup returns CDR1 MNHEY and CDR2 SVGAGI. The CDR3 protein is CASSYSWQNYGYTF. The CDR3 coding sequence is TGTGCCAGCAGTTACTCGTGGCAGAACTATGGCTACACCTTC.

This clone occurred a few times. The chain is built from TRBV10-3 and TRBJ2-4; perhaps TRBD1 as D (6 bases). This CDR3 has 14 residues. Per germline, CDR1 ENHRY and CDR2 SYGVKD. Trimming took off 0 bases at V and 6 bases at J, with 9 bases between the two ends. DNA of the CDR3: TGTGCCATCAGTGAGTCTTTAGGGGGAAACATTCAGTACTTC. Amino acid sequence: CAISESLGGNIQYF.

The chain has TRBV5-1 and TRBJ2-2; 12 bases match TRBD2. J was trimmed by 4 bases and V by 4 bases; bases with no gene match: 5. Per the germline V gene, CDR1 is SGHRS and CDR2 is YFSETQ. This CDR3 region has 16 residues. The CDR3 loop is CASSPSGGAGTGELFF. The CDR3 region has the DNA TGCGCCAGCAGCCCTAGCGGGGGGGCCGGCACCGGGGAGCTGTTTTTT.

This rearrangement joins TRBV18 to TRBJ1-2; TRBD1 is a possible D gene (6 bases). From germline, CDR1 is KGHSH and CDR2 LQKENI. V dropped 9 bases and J dropped 5 bases, with 19 bases sitting between them. There are 14 residues in the CDR3. The CDR3 loop is CASSPGHRQYGYTF. CDR3 DNA: TGTGCCAGTTCCCCGGGACATAGGCAATATGGCTACACCTTC.

The rearrangement joins TRBV30 to TRBJ2-5; either TRBD1 or TRBD2 may fit D (5 bases each). The CDR3 contains 15 residues. Trimming took off 2 bases at V and 5 bases at J, with 18 bases between the two ends. CDR1 is GTSNPN, CDR2 SVGIG, per germline (reference sequence). CDR3 residues: CAWSSGARGSETQYF. For the CDR3, the DNA is TGTGCCTGGAGTTCCGGGGCTAGAGGCTCCGAGACCCAGTACTTC.

The chain couples TRBV7-2 to TRBJ2-7; D is tentatively TRBD1 or TRBD2 (5 bases each). CDR3 length: 15 residues. From germline, CDR1 is SGHTA and CDR2 FQGNSA. The V end lost 5 bases, the J end lost 0 bases, and 14 bases lay between the germline ends. CDR3 sequence (DNA): TGTGCCAGCAGCCTTGGGACGCTGAGCTCCTACGAGCAGTACTTC. It specifies CASSLGTLSSYEQYF.

The V and J genes are TRBV5-1 and TRBJ2-5; D remains unclear. V lost 0 bases, J lost 2 bases, and 8 bases lay in between. The CDR3 covers 14 residues. Germline CDR1 is SGHRS and CDR2 is YFSETQ. Here the CDR3 reads CASSLGSVQETQYF. The CDR3 region has the DNA TGCGCCAGCAGCTTGGGGTCGGTACAAGAGACCCAGTACTTC.

Concerning this clone: No conserved phenylalanine or tryptophan ends this CDR3, so it is likely a read error. The DNA is left out, because the CDR3 cannot be placed on it with certainty; the CDR3 is given as TCRdb lists it. The chain has TRBV21-1 and TRBJ1-2. TRBV21-1 is recorded as a pseudogene. The CDR3 spans 12 residues, counting both ends. This chain's CDR3 is CASSSILGAGGR.

V gene TRBV7-9 combines with J gene TRBJ1-1; D ambiguous. CDR3 size: 13 residues. Trimming removed 6 bases from V and 8 bases from J, with 16 bases in between. Germline lookup yields CDR1 SEHNR and CDR2 FQNEAQ (reference sequence). The CDR3 sequence is CASSRGEPWEAFF. The CDR3 nucleotides read TGTGCCAGCAGTCGTGGAGAGCCGTGGGAAGCTTTCTTT.

Here the CDR3 reads CASSPLGQGTGLNSPLHF. In nucleotides, the CDR3 is TGTGCCAGCAGCCCATTAGGTCAGGGAACGGGATTAAATTCACCCCTCCACTTT. The V and J genes are TRBV7-9 and TRBJ1-6, with TRBD1 as a possible D gene (5 bases). The CDR3 length is 18 residues. Germline lookup yields CDR1 SEHNR and CDR2 FQNEAQ (reference sequence). The V end was cut by 5 bases, the J end by 7 bases, with 24 bases between.

The chain recombines TRBV6-5 with TRBJ2-5, with D perhaps TRBD2 (6 bases). Between the trimmed V and J ends, which lost 6 bases and 3 bases, there was a span of 11 bases. Germline V gives CDR1 MNHEY, CDR2 SVGAGI. The CDR3 consists of 13 residues. The CDR3 here is CASSPGGEETQYF. CDR3 DNA sequence: TGTGCCAGCAGCCCCGGAGGGGAAGAGACCCAGTACTTC.

CDR3 in amino acids: CASSFTTGPEETQYF. DNA for the CDR3: TGCGCCAGCAGCTTCACGACAGGGCCAGAAGAGACCCAGTACTTC. This chain uses TRBV5-1 with TRBJ2-5, with 7 bases aligning to TRBD1. This CDR3 comprises 15 residues. V was clipped by 2 bases and J by 3 bases; unmatched bases: 7. Germline V CDR1 and CDR2: SGHRS, YFSETQ.

This chain connects TRBV15 to TRBJ1-1, with no clear D. CDR1 is LNHNV and CDR2 is YYDKDF in the germline V gene (reference sequence). The CDR3 runs to 14 residues. V was trimmed by 0 bases and J by 0 bases, leaving 5 bases between them. The CDR3 sequence is CATSRDLLNTEAFF. In DNA form, the CDR3 reads TGTGCCACCAGCAGAGATCTGCTGAACACTGAAGCTTTCTTT.

This clone appeared a few times. The chain is built from TRBV6-5 and TRBJ1-1; a possible D gene is TRBD1 (6 bases). The germline gives CDR1 MNHEY, CDR2 SVGAGI. With 0 bases removed from V and 8 bases from J, the gap between germline ends came to 7 bases. This CDR3 region has 12 residues. CDR3 in DNA: TGTGCCAGCAGTTACTCGGACAGAGAAGCTTTCTTT. Translation: CASSYSDREAFF.

This chain joins TRBV4-2 and TRBJ2-2, with a possible D match to TRBD2 (5 bases). CDR3 length: 18 amino acids. Germline CDR1 reads LGHNA; CDR2 reads YNFKEQ. V lost 1 base and J 5 bases, leaving 20 bases between the germline ends. The CDR3 DNA follows: TGTGCCAGCAGCCAAGGGGGAAGATACAGCGGAGGTACCGGGGAGCTGTTTTTT. It yields the protein CASSQGGRYSGGTGELFF.